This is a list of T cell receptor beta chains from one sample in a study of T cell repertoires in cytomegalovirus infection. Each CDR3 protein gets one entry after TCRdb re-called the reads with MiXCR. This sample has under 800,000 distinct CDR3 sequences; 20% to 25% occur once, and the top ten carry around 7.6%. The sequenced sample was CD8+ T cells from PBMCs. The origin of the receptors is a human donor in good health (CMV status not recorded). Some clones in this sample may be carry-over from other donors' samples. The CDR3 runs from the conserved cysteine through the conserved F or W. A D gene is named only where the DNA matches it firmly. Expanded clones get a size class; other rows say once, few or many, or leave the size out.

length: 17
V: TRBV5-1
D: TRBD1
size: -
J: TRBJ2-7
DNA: TGCGCCAGCTCCTCCCCCCTAGGGGGACAGGATTTCTACGAGCAGTACTTC
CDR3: CASSSPLGGQDFYEQYF

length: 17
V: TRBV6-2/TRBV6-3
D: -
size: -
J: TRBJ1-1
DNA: TGTGCCAGCAGTTACTCTCAACGGGCCTGGGGAATCGCTGAAGCTTTCTTT
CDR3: CASSYSQRAWGIAEAFF

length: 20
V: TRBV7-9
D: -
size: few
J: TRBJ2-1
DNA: TGTGCCAGCAGCTTAGTGGTTGGTCAGGGGTTCGGCGTTGGTATCGATGAGCAGTTCTTC
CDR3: CASSLVVGQGFGVGIDEQFF

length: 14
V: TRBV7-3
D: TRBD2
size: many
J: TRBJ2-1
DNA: TGTGCCAGCAGCCAAAGAGGGACTACCAATGAGCAGTTCTTC
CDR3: CASSQRGTTNEQFF

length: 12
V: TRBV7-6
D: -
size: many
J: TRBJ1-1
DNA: TGTGCCAGCAGCTTAGTCGGCGCTGAAGCTTTCTTT
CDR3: CASSLVGAEAFF

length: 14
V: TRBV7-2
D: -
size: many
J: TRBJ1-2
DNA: TGTGCCAGCAGCTTAGGCTTTGTAGGCTATGGCTACACCTTC
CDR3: CASSLGFVGYGYTF

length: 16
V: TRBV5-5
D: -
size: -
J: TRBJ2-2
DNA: TGTGCCAGCAGCTTGCGGGCAGGGCGGGCCATCGGGGAGCTGTTTTTT
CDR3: CASSLRAGRAIGELFF

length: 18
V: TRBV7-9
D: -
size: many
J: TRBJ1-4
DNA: TGTGCCAGCAGCCGGACTAGATTCGCGGGGGGTTCCGGAGAAAAACTGTTTTTT
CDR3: CASSRTRFAGGSGEKLFF

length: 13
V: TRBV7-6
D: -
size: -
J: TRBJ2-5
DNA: TGTGCCAGCAGCTACAAAGGGAGGGAGACCCAGTACTTC
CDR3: CASSYKGRETQYF

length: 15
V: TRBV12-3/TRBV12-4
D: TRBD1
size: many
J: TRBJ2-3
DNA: TGTGCCAGCAGTTACCGGACAGGGGGCGTAGATACGCAGTATTTT
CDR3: CASSYRTGGVDTQYF

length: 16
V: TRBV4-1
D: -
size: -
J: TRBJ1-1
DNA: TGCGCCAGCAGCCAAGGGGGGGGCCAGGGGAACACTGAAGCTTTCTTT
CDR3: CASSQGGGQGNTEAFF

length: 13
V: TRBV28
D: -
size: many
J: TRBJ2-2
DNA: TGTGCCAGCACCGGGGAGGACACCGGGGAGCTGTTTTTT
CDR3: CASTGEDTGELFF

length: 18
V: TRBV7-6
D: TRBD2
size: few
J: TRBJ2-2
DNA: TGTGCCAGCAGCTTTCGGGGGCTAGCGGGCCCGAACACCGGGGAGCTGTTTTTT
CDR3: CASSFRGLAGPNTGELFF

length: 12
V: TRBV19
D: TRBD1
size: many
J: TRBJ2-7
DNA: TGTGCCAGCGCGACAGGGTCCTACGAGCAGTACTTC
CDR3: CASATGSYEQYF

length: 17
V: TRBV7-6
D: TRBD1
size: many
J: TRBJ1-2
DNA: TGTGCCAGCAGCTTAGGAAGTGGACAGGGGGCTAGCTATGGCTACACCTTC
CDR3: CASSLGSGQGASYGYTF

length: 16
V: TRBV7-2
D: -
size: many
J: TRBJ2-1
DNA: TGTGCCAGCAGCTTAGGGAGCAGGTACACCTACAATGAGCAGTTCTTC
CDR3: CASSLGSRYTYNEQFF

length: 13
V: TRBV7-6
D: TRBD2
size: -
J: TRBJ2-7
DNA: TGTGCCAGCAGCCTTGGATCGGGGGGCGAGCAGTACTTC
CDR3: CASSLGSGGEQYF

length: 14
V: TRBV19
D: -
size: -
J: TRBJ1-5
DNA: TGTGCCAGTAGTGCGTACAGGGAAGATCAGCCCCAGCATTTT
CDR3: CASSAYREDQPQHF

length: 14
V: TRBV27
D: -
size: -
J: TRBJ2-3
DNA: TGTGCCAGCAGTCGACTAGGAAACACAGATACGCAGTATTTT
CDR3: CASSRLGNTDTQYF

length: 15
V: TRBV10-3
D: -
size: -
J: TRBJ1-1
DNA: TGTGCCATCCTCCTCCGCCAGGGAAACTCCACTGAAGCTTTCTTT
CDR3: CAILLRQGNSTEAFF

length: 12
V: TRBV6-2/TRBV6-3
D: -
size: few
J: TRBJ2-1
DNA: TGTGCCAGCACCGGGGAGCGGCATGAGCAGTTCTTC
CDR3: CASTGERHEQFF

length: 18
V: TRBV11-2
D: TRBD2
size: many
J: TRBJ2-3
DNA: TGTGCCAGCAGCCCCTTCGGGGGGGCCGAAACTAGCACAGATACGCAGTATTTT
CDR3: CASSPFGGAETSTDTQYF

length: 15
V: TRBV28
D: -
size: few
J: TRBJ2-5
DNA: TGTGCCAGCAGTTTATACCGGGGGGCCCAAGAGACCCAGTACTTC
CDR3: CASSLYRGAQETQYF

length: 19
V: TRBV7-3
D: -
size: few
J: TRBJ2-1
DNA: TGTGCCAGTAAAACCCCGACCAAAGGGGGCCGTCAGGGGGGCAATGAGCAGTTCTTC
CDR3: CASKTPTKGGRQGGNEQFF

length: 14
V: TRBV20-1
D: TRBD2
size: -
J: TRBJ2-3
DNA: TGCAGTGCTAGCTGGACTAGCGCGCATAATACGCAGTATTTT
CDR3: CSASWTSAHNTQYF